Described below is a single T cell receptor (beta chain) sequence and its context. Its antigen is unknown. Each donor was healthy, and each was a bone marrow donor. This entry belongs to a study of cytomegalovirus exposure and HLA in healthy donors. The PCR used 60 Vbeta and 13 Jbeta primers. This table comes from immunoSEQ multiplex PCR, and its TCRdb copy is limited to in-frame clones, with some not included. The sample contains roughly 130,000 clones, roughly 76% of which appear only once. Study-wide results and limits: High specificity and sensitivity for cytomegalovirus status were reported for the classifier. Across donors, sequencing depth was assumed by presence/absence analyses to be roughly uniform.

Trimming at V came to 0 bases and at J to 2 bases, leaving 3 bases not matched to a gene. Germline CDR1 reads MNHNY; CDR2 reads SVGAGI (reference sequence). The CDR3 sequence is 15 residues long. The TCR sequence derives from a woman between 40 and 55 years old in good health and CMV-seronegative. Specimen: PBMCs. The genes are TRBV6-6 and TRBJ1-2; 7 bases match TRBD1. The CDR3 loop reads CASSYSTGRNYGYTF. The CDR3 DNA reads as TGTGCCAGCAGTTACTCGACAGGGCGAAACTATGGCTACACCTTC.